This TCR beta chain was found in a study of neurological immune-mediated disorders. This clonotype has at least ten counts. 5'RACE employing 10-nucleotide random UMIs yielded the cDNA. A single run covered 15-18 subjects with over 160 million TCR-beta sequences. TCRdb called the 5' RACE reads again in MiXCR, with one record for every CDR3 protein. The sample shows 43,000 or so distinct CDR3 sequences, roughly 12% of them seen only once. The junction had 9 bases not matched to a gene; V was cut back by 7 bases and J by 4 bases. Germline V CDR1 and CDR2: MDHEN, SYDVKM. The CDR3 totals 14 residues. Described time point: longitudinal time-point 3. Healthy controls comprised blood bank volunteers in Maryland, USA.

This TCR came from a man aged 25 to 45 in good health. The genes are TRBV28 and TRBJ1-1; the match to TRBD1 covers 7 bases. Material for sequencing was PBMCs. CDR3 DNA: TGTGCCAGCAACCCGACAGGGTGGTTCACTGAAGCTTTCTTT. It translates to CASNPTGWFTEAFF. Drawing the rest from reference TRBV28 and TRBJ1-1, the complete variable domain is DVKVTQSSRYLVKRTGEKVFLECVQDMDHENMFWYRQDPGLGLRLIYFSYDVKMKEKGDIPEGYSVSREKKERFSLILESASTNQTSMYLCASNPTGWFTEAFFGQGTRLTVV.